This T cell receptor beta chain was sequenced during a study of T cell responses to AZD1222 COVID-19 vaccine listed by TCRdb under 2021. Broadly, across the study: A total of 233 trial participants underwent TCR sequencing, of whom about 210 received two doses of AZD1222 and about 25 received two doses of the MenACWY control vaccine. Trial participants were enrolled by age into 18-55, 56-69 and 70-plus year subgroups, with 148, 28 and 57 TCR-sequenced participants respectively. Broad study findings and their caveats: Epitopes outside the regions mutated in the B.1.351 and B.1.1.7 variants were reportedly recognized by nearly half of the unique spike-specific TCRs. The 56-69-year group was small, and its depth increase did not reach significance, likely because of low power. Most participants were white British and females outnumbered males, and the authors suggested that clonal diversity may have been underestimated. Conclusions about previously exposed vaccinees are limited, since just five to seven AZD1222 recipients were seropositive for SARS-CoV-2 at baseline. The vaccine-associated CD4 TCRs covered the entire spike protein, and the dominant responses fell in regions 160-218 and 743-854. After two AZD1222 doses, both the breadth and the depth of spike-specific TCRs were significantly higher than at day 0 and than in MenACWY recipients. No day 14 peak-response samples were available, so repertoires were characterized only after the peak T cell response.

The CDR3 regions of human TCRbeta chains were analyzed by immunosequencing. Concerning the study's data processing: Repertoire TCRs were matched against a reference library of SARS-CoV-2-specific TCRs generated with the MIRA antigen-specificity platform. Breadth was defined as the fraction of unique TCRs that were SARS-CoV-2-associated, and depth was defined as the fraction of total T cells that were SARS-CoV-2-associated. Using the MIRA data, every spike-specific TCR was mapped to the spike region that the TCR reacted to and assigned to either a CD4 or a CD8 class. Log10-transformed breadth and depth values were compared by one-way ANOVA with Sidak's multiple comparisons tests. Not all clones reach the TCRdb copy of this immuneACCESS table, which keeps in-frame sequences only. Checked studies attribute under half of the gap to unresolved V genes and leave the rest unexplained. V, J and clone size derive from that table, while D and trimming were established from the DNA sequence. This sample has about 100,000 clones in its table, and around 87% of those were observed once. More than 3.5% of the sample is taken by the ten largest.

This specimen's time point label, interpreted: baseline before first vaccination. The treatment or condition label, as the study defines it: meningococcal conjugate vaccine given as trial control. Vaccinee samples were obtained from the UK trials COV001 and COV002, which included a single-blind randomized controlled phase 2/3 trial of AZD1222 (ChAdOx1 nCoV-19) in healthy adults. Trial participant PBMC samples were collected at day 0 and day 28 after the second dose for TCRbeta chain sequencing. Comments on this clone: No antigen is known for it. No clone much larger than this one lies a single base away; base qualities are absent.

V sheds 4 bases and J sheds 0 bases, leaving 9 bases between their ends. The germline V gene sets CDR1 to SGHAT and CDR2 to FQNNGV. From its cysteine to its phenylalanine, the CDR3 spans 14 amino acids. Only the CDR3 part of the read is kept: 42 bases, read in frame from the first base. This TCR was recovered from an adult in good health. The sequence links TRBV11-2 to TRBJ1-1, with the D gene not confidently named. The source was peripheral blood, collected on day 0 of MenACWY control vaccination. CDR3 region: CASSSMVLNTEAFF. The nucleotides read TGTGCCAGCAGCTCCATGGTCCTGAACACTGAAGCTTTCTTT. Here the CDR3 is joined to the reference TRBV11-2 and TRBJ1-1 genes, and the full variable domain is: EAGVAQSPRYKIIEKRQSVAFWCNPISGHATLYWYQQILGQGPKLLIQFQNNGVVDDSQLPKDRFSAERLKGVDSTLKIQPAKLEDSAVYLCASSSMVLNTEAFFGQGTRLTVV.